What follows are 5 T cell receptor beta chains derived from one specimen sequenced in a study of naive and memory T cell subsets. Both TRBC1 and TRBC2 were covered by a beta constant-region primer of two equimolar oligonucleotides. Ligated cDNA was amplified by four rounds of PCR with nested alpha and beta constant-region primers and SP2. TCRdb re-called the UMI-ligation and nested PCR reads with MiXCR, one entry per CDR3 protein. Counted here are around 140,000 distinct CDR3 sequences, 15% to 25% occurring once; the ten biggest clones make up about 0.63%. The antigens of these receptors remain unknown. Whole-study findings and limits: Naive repertoires, especially CD8, held a few larger clonotypes, possibly memory cells re-expressing CD45RA.

Material: naive CD8+ T cells from blood. These receptors all stem from a human donor in good health.

A few counts support this clonotype. The chain uses TRBV28 and TRBJ2-7; 9 bases fit TRBD2. V gave up 5 bases and J gave up 6 bases; unmatched junction bases: 14. This CDR3 spans 16 amino acids. In germline, CDR1 is MDHEN, CDR2 SYDVKM. The DNA for the CDR3 is TGTGCCAGCAGTCCGGGACTAGCCAATGTTCCCCTCGAGCAGTACTTC. It codes for CASSPGLANVPLEQYF.

This CDR3 reads CSARDRAGGNYEQYF. CDR3 DNA: TGCAGTGCTAGAGATCGGGCAGGGGGCAACTACGAGCAGTACTTC. J is TRBJ2-7 and V is TRBV20-1, with TRBD1 identical over 8 bases. The germline V gene encodes CDR1 DFQATT and CDR2 SNEGSKA (reference sequence). V dropped 0 bases and J dropped 3; count of bases not matched to a gene: 7. The CDR3 consists of 15 residues.

The table lists this clonotype with a few counts. The V and J genes are TRBV29-1 and TRBJ1-1, with a tentative D call TRBD1 (6 bases). The V end was cut by 0 bases, the J end by 0 bases, with 8 bases between. Germline V gene lookup returns CDR1 SQVTM and CDR2 ANQGSEA. The CDR3 is 14 amino acids. The CDR3, as DNA: TGCAGCGTTGAAGAAGGACAGATGAACACTGAAGCTTTCTTT. Encoded protein: CSVEEGQMNTEAFF.

The chain employs TRBV4-3 and TRBJ2-7; TRBD1 agrees at 7 bases. The J segment lost 2 bases and the V segment lost 5 bases, leaving 9 bases of the junction unmatched. The germline V gene encodes CDR1 LGHNA and CDR2 YSLEER. The CDR3 is made up of 15 amino acids. CDR3 amino acids: CASSAYRGRTYEQYF. In DNA form, the CDR3 reads TGCGCCAGCAGCGCATACAGGGGCCGAACCTACGAGCAGTACTTC.

The rearrangement joins TRBV11-2 to TRBJ2-5, with 14 bases matching TRBD2. V lost 5 bases and J lost 4; bases outside the gene matches: 9. The CDR3 has 17 amino acids. Germline CDR1 and CDR2: SGHAT and FQNNGV. The CDR3 DNA sequence: TGTGCCAGCAGCCTGGGACTAGCGGGAGTTATGGGAGAGACCCAGTACTTC. Translated: CASSLGLAGVMGETQYF.